The source of this T cell receptor (beta chain) is a study of graft-versus-host responses after intestinal transplantation listed by TCRdb under 2021. In the study overall: Multivisceral, liver-intestinal, or isolated intestinal transplants were received by the recipients. After intestinal transplantation, graft-versus-host and host-versus-graft alloreactive T cell clones were followed in the graft, circulation and bone marrow using bulk TCR-beta CDR3 sequencing. A peak of at least 4% donor T cells among recipient peripheral blood mononuclear cells was the definition used for donor T cell macrochimerism. A cohort of some 24 intestinal transplant recipients, including one retransplant, was enrolled, and 3 patients lacking pretransplant specimens were excluded. To identify alloreactive clones, pre-transplant mixed lymphocyte reaction products were sequenced and compared with unstimulated pre-transplant donor and recipient T cells. Every recipient was given anti-thymocyte globulin induction, followed by around three years of maintenance tacrolimus and steroids. Samples from three later patients were sequenced in-house on an Illumina MiSeq with MiXCR processing rather than by the commercial service.

Study-level results and caveats: Conclusions were limited by the relatively low number and heterogeneity of intestinal transplant patients. Peak levels of circulating GvH clones were associated with declines in HvG clones early after transplant. GvH clones turned up in recipient bone marrow, with some appearing earlier in ileal mucosa or blood, a pattern consistent with an intestinal mucosal origin. Patients with donor T cell macrochimerism had high GvH to HvG T cell clonal ratios in their allografts.

Reading the label with the study, this specimen's time point is: cells obtained before transplantation from donor or recipient. CD3+CD4+ and CD3+CD8+ populations were FACS-sorted from unstimulated pre-transplant donor and recipient cells taken from spleen or lymph nodes. Of note for this clone: It has no known antigen specificity. Base qualities are missing; no much larger clone stands one base away.

Receptor amplification or capture employed the immunoSEQ multiplex PCR assay. For most patients, genomic DNA was isolated using the Qiagen DNeasy Blood and Tissue Kit and was shipped frozen to Adaptive Biotechnologies for TCR sequencing. High-throughput TCR-beta CDR3 sequencing of genomic DNA from most patients was performed by Adaptive Biotechnologies. Regarding the original processing steps: TCR sequencing data for around 20 patients were retrieved from Adaptive's ImmunoSEQ software; a few other patients were processed with MiXCR and VDJtools. To correct CD4 versus CD8 sorting errors, any sequence found in both subsets at a frequency ratio below 5:1 was removed. Because the origin of CDR3 nucleotide sequences shared between donor and recipient could not be assigned, those sequences were removed. To be classed as alloreactive, a clone needed at least 2-fold expansion over unstimulated cells and a minimum CFSE-low frequency of 0.002% (template counts) or 0.001% (read counts). Mappable clones were those detected in sequenced pre-transplant spleen, lymph node, or MLR CFSE-low populations of the donor or recipient. Cumulative frequency of alloreactive clones was calculated as a percentage of all sequences weighted by copy number. This immuneACCESS table, as held by TCRdb, lists in-frame sequences with V and J called but not all clones. Of the missing ones, under half trace to an unresolved V gene in checked studies; the others have no known cause. D and trimming come from the DNA, and the V and J calls and clone size come from that table. The sample yields 90,000 to 100,000 clones; 75% to 95% were counted once. The ten largest clones represent about 0.45% of the sample.

The CDR3 holds 15 amino acids from the cysteine to the phenylalanine. Kept here is only the CDR3 DNA, which spans 45 bases and is read in frame from base 1. CDR1 and CDR2 are drawn from the germline V gene: MGHRA, YSYEKL. The germline ends are 13 bases apart after V is trimmed by 0 bases and J by 6 bases. The sequence derives from a human donor who received an intestinal transplant. The chain links TRBV4-1 with TRBJ2-3; too little of a D gene remains to name it. This specimen was unstimulated CD8+ T cells sorted from spleen or lymph node cells, taken before intestinal transplant. Here the CDR3 is given as CASSQDELVRDTQYF. The DNA sequence reads TGCGCCAGCAGCCAAGACGAGCTAGTGAGGGATACGCAGTATTTT.